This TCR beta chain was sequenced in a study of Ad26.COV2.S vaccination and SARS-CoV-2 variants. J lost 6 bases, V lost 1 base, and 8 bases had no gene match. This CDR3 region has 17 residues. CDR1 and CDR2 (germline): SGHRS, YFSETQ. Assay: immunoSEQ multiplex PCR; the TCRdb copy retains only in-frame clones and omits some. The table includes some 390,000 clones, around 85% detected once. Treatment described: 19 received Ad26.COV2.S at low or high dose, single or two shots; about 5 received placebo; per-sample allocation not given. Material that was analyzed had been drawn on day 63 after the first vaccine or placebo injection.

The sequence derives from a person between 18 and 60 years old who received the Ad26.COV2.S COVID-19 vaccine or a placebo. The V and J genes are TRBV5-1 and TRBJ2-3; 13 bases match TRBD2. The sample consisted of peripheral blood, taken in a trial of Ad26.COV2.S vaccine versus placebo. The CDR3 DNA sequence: TGCGCCAGCAGCTTGACGACTAGCGGGGGGCCTGGGGATACGCAGTATTTT. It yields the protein CASSLTTSGGPGDTQYF.